This T cell receptor beta chain was documented in a study of beta chain features in type 1 diabetes. General observations from the study: Shortening of TCRB CDR3s, moderate but significant, appeared in all four CD4+ subsets of Type 1 diabetes patients. HLA effects on TCRB rearrangement stayed unresolved here. When cDNA is sequenced, cells with high TCR expression could be over-represented.

This CDR3 spans 12 amino acids. Trimming shortened V by 2 bases and J by 3 bases, and 4 bases separated the two germline ends. Germline assignment: CDR1 MNHNY and CDR2 SVGAGI (reference sequence). Regarding this clone: Its antigen is still unknown.

The authors reverse transcribed all of the isolated RNA, so sequencing captured expressed TCRB transcripts. Reads from naive, central memory and regulatory T cell samples averaged approximately 3.7 million. Profiled with immunoSEQ multiplex PCR; TCRdb holds only in-frame clones, not every one. The sample comprises about 340,000 clones, about a tenth of which are singletons, and 1% rests with the top ten. The sample taken for sequencing was central memory CD4+ T cells from blood. The J gene is TRBJ1-1, the V gene TRBV6-6, with D unclear. The TCR originated in a young man with type 1 diabetes. The CDR3 reads CASSYTDTEAFF. Here the CDR3 DNA reads TGTGCCAGCAGTTACACTGACACTGAAGCTTTCTTT.